This T cell receptor beta chain was documented in a study of blood T cell repertoires in COVID-19. About the research overall: COVID-19 samples from acute and convalescent phases originated in the United States, Italy and Spain.

The CDR3 length is 16 residues. With V trimmed by 3 bases and J by 5 bases, 8 bases remained unmatched. Germline CDR1 and CDR2: MNHEY and SVGEGT. As processed by the authors: Reference gene primer amplification in the assay estimated nucleated cell counts. Measured with immunoSEQ multiplex PCR; TCRdb has only the in-frame clones, and not every one. D and trimming were read from the DNA, whereas the V and J calls and clone size are those reported in that table. Among tens of thousands of clones listed, 60% to 85% were seen once. What was sequenced was peripheral blood. The origin of this receptor is a human donor in a cohort sampled during active COVID-19. The chain employs TRBV6-2 or TRBV6-3 and TRBJ2-5, with 11 bases lining up with TRBD2. The CDR3 nucleotides are TGTGCCAGCAGTTATACTAGCGGGAGAGGGGGGGAGACCCAGTACTTC. This encodes CASSYTSGRGGETQYF.